One and the same sample provided the 29 T cell receptor beta chains below, sequenced in a study of CD8 T cells in Susac syndrome. RNA in amounts of about 0.5 to 1 ug was reverse transcribed with random hexamers. TCRdb re-derived calls from the immunoSEQ multiplex PCR reads in MiXCR, one entry per CDR3 protein. The sample comprises approximately 160,000 distinct CDR3 sequences, more than 95% of which are singletons, and around 0.12% rests with the top ten. The sample consisted of CD4+ T cells from PBMCs. The origin of the receptors is a human donor with Susac syndrome.

The rearrangement uses TRBV29-1 and TRBJ1-2; D gene unclear. CDR3 size: 11 residues. Per germline, CDR1 SQVTM and CDR2 ANQGSEA. With 7 bases removed from V and 8 bases from J, the gap between germline ends came to 14 bases. This chain's CDR3 is CSAYQENGYTF. DNA of the CDR3: TGCAGCGCCTATCAGGAGAACGGCTACACCTTC.

The chain employs TRBV12-3 or TRBV12-4 and TRBJ1-5; D unresolved. The CDR3 length is 13 residues. V lost 5 bases to trimming and J lost 2 bases, with 7 bases between them. The CDR3 bases are TGTGCCAGCAGTCGGATTCGCAATCAGCCCCAGCATTTT. Translation: CASSRIRNQPQHF.

The CDR3 region is CATSVGSYEQYF. The CDR3 DNA reads as TGTGCCACCTCCGTGGGCTCCTACGAGCAGTACTTC. This sequence joins TRBV14 and TRBJ2-7; D gene uncertain. Germline lookup yields CDR1 SGHDN and CDR2 FVKESK. V was shortened by 10 bases and J by 0 bases, with 10 bases between the two germline ends. This CDR3 spans 12 amino acids.

This chain connects TRBV2 to TRBJ2-5; TRBD2 matches 8 bases. V was clipped by 6 bases and J by 3 bases; unmatched bases: 0. Looked up from germline, CDR1 is SNHLY and CDR2 is FYNNEI. The CDR3 length is 12 residues. The CDR3 coding sequence is TGTGCCAGCAGCGGGGGGGAAGAGACCCAGTACTTC. Translation: CASSGGEETQYF.

This clonotype was counted once. This sequence joins TRBV9 and TRBJ1-5; D gene uncertain. CDR1 and CDR2 (germline): SGDLS, YYNGEE. V lost 4 bases and J lost 0, with 14 bases in between. There are 16 residues in the CDR3. CDR3: CASSPDKGFSNQPQHF. In DNA, the CDR3 is TGTGCCAGCAGCCCAGATAAGGGATTTAGCAATCAGCCCCAGCATTTT.

The V and J genes are TRBV9 and TRBJ2-3; 7 positions match TRBD2. V dropped 3 bases and J dropped 0; count of bases not matched to a gene: 13. Germline values: CDR1 SGDLS, CDR2 YYNGEE. This CDR3 is 18 amino acids long. The CDR3 region has the DNA TGTGCCAGCAGCGGAATTCTAGCGGCCCCGTCTAGCACAGATACGCAGTATTTT. Translation gives CASSGILAAPSSTDTQYF. The full variable domain, completed using reference TRBV9 and TRBJ2-3, is DSGVTQTPKHLITATGQRVTLRCSPRSGDLSVYWYQQSLDQGLQFLIQYYNGEERAKGNILERFSAQQFPDLHSELNLSSLELGDSALYFCASSGILAAPSSTDTQYFGPGTRLTVL.

This sequence joins TRBV29-1 and TRBJ1-1, with 12 bases matching TRBD1. The CDR3 consists of 15 residues. J was trimmed by 1 base and V by 4 bases; bases with no gene match: 4. Germline CDR1 and CDR2: SQVTM and ANQGSEA. CDR3 residues: CSVVGQGAPNTEAFF. For the CDR3, the DNA is TGCAGCGTTGTGGGACAGGGGGCGCCGAACACTGAAGCTTTCTTT.

The rearrangement joins TRBV3-1 to TRBJ1-2; TRBD1 is a possible D gene (5 bases). The ends were cut back, 5 bases at V and 4 bases at J, with 14 bases in the middle. The CDR3 runs to 14 residues. Germline V lookup: CDR1 LGHDT, CDR2 YNNKEL (reference sequence). Here the CDR3 reads CASSARGGTYGYTF. In nucleotides, the CDR3 is TGTGCCAGCAGCGCTAGGGGCGGGACCTATGGCTACACCTTC.

V is TRBV7-8 and J is TRBJ2-7, with 7 bases matching TRBD2. This CDR3 comprises 15 residues. The V gene end was trimmed by 5 bases and the J gene end by 1 base; junction bases not matched to a gene: 8. The germline V gene has CDR1 SGHVS and CDR2 FQNEAQ. The CDR3 reads CASSRSSGGSYEQYF. CDR3 nucleotides: TGTGCCAGCAGCCGGTCTAGCGGAGGATCCTACGAGCAGTACTTC.

The CDR3 sequence: CSAPTGVTYEQYF. The DNA for the CDR3 is TGCAGTGCTCCGACAGGGGTTACCTACGAGCAGTACTTC. The rearrangement links TRBV20-1 to TRBJ2-7, with TRBD1 identical over 8 bases. Germline CDR1 reads DFQATT; CDR2 reads SNEGSKA (reference sequence). CDR3 length: 13 amino acids. The junction had 5 bases not matched to a gene; V was cut back by 5 bases and J by 2 bases.

The chain carries TRBV2 and TRBJ2-3; 13 bases line up with TRBD2. Germline V CDR1 and CDR2: SNHLY, FYNNEI. The V and J ends lost 6 bases and 6 bases, in that order; junction bases with no gene match: 6. CDR3 length: 15 amino acids. The CDR3 region is CASRAGTSGKDTQYF. In nucleotides, the CDR3 is TGTGCCAGCAGGGCCGGGACTAGCGGGAAGGATACGCAGTATTTT.

V usage is TRBV15 and J usage is TRBJ2-7, with a tentative D call TRBD1 (5 bases). The CDR3 length is 14 residues. V was pared by 1 base and J by 1 base, with 8 bases between. Germline lookup yields CDR1 LNHNV and CDR2 YYDKDF (reference sequence). In DNA form, the CDR3 reads TGTGCCACCAGCAGAGCCCAGGGATCCTACGAGCAGTACGTC. It codes for CATSRAQGSYEQYV.

The chain links TRBV28 to TRBJ2-7; maybe TRBD2 (6 bases). The V gene lost 6 bases and the J gene lost 7 bases, with 19 bases spanning the gap. This CDR3 is 14 amino acids long. The germline V gene encodes CDR1 MDHEN and CDR2 SYDVKM. CDR3 sequence reads: CASSSGTWVLEQYF. CDR3 nucleotides: TGTGCCAGCAGCTCCGGGACTTGGGTGTTGGAGCAGTACTTC.

The chain carries TRBV30 and TRBJ2-5, with a weak D call TRBD1 (7 bases). Looked up from germline, CDR1 is GTSNPN and CDR2 is SVGIG (reference sequence). This CDR3 spans 10 amino acids. The V gene lost 8 bases and the J gene lost 7 bases, with 11 bases spanning the gap. The CDR3 DNA sequence: TGTGCCCAGGGGGGTGGGACCCAGTACTTC. Translating it yields CAQGGGTQYF.

The V gene is TRBV7-9, the J gene TRBJ1-5, with a possible D match to TRBD1 (6 bases). This CDR3 is built from 13 residues. Germline V lookup: CDR1 SEHNR, CDR2 FQNEAQ (reference sequence). Deletions cut 3 bases from V and 5 bases from J, with 8 bases between. Written as DNA, the CDR3 is TGTGCCAGCAGCTTGGCAGGGGATCAGCCCCAGCATTTT. Protein sequence: CASSLAGDQPQHF.

The chain has TRBV7-2 and TRBJ1-5; D is uncertain. Germline CDR1 SGHTA, CDR2 FQGNSA. The CDR3 spans 17 residues. Trimming stripped 1 base from V and 0 bases from J, with 13 bases between. The CDR3: CASSLVSGLRSNQPQHF. CDR3 coding DNA: TGTGCCAGCAGCTTAGTTTCCGGGTTACGTAGCAATCAGCCCCAGCATTTT.

This chain uses TRBV5-6 with TRBJ2-7; the D is unclear. This CDR3 spans 15 amino acids. Looked up from germline, CDR1 is SGHDT and CDR2 is YYEEEE. The V gene lost 1 base and the J gene lost 0 bases, with 11 bases spanning the gap. Here the CDR3 reads CASSLRVLGSYEQYF. The CDR3 bases are TGTGCCAGCAGCTTGCGGGTCCTCGGCTCCTACGAGCAGTACTTC.

The rearrangement links TRBV20-1 to TRBJ2-2; D unresolved. The CDR3 is 13 residues long. Germline loops: CDR1 DFQATT, CDR2 SNEGSKA (reference sequence). Trimming stripped 2 bases from V and 4 bases from J, with 8 bases between. CDR3 sequence reads: CSARRVTTGELFF. Written as DNA, the CDR3 is TGCAGTGCTAGAAGAGTTACCACCGGGGAGCTGTTTTTT.

This clonotype came up once. CDR3 amino acids: CASINGGDYEQYF. As DNA, the CDR3 is TGTGCCAGCATAAACGGAGGGGACTACGAGCAGTACTTC. The chain uses TRBV28 and TRBJ2-7, with D possibly being TRBD2 (6 bases). The ends were cut back, 7 bases at V and 3 bases at J, with 13 bases in the middle. The length of the CDR3 is 13 residues. The germline V gene has CDR1 MDHEN and CDR2 SYDVKM. Drawing the rest from reference TRBV28 and TRBJ2-7, the complete variable domain is DVKVTQSSRYLVKRTGEKVFLECVQDMDHENMFWYRQDPGLGLRLIYFSYDVKMKEKGDIPEGYSVSREKKERFSLILESASTNQTSMYLCASINGGDYEQYFGPGTRLTVT.

The rearrangement joins TRBV29-1 to TRBJ2-3; tentatively, D is TRBD1 (6 bases). From germline, CDR1 is SQVTM and CDR2 ANQGSEA. V was cut by 7 bases and J by 1 base, with 15 bases left in between. There are 14 residues in the CDR3. CDR3 amino acids: CSAAYRVGTDTQYF. In DNA, the CDR3 is TGCAGCGCTGCATACAGGGTTGGCACAGATACGCAGTATTTT.

The count of this clonotype is one. This rearrangement joins TRBV5-4 to TRBJ2-3; D remains unclear. The V gene's germline CDR1 is SGHNT and CDR2 YYREEE (reference sequence). The CDR3 runs 15 residues. Deletions cut 1 base from V and 1 base from J, with 10 bases between. Here the CDR3 reads CASSLNPTGTDTQYF. CDR3 coding DNA: TGTGCCAGCAGCTTGAACCCGACGGGCACAGATACGCAGTATTTT. The full variable domain, rest sourced from reference TRBV5-4 and TRBJ2-3, is ETGVTQSPTHLIKTRGQQVTLRCSSQSGHNTVSWYQQALGQGPQFIFQYYREEENGRGNFPPRFSGLQFPNYSSELNVNALELDDSALYLCASSLNPTGTDTQYFGPGTRLTVL.

CDR3 protein: CATSDFPGAPGTQYF. The CDR3 region has the DNA TGTGCCACCAGTGATTTCCCCGGGGCCCCGGGGACCCAGTACTTC. The chain is built from TRBV24-1 and TRBJ2-5; perhaps D is TRBD1 or TRBD2 (5 bases each). The V and J ends lost 1 base and 7 bases respectively, with 15 bases between them. Germline CDR1 and CDR2: KGHDR and SFDVKD. This CDR3 has 15 amino acids.

The rearrangement uses TRBV27 and TRBJ2-5; TRBD2 matches at 8 bases. CDR1 and CDR2 (germline): MNHEY, SMNVEV (reference sequence). V trimming: 5 bases; J trimming: 5 bases; junction bases outside the gene matches: 7. The CDR3 has 14 residues. CDR3 DNA: TGTGCCAGCAGTAGCGGGAGATGGATGGAGACCCAGTACTTC. Its protein product is CASSSGRWMETQYF.

The rearrangement joins TRBV2 to TRBJ2-7, with unresolved D. The length of the CDR3 is 15 residues. V was clipped by 6 bases and J by 2 bases, with 17 bases between them. Germline V gene sequence: CDR1 SNHLY, CDR2 FYNNEI. CDR3 sequence reads: CASRAEERWAYEQYV. DNA of the CDR3: TGTGCCAGCAGGGCAGAAGAAAGGTGGGCCTACGAGCAGTACGTC.

The chain recombines TRBV7-2 with TRBJ2-3; no clear D gene. Germline V gene lookup returns CDR1 SGHTA and CDR2 FQGNSA. Trimming stripped 5 bases from V and 1 base from J, with 10 bases between. The CDR3 is 14 residues long. CDR3 in amino acids: CASSQDGGTDTQYF. In nucleotides, the CDR3 is TGTGCCAGCAGCCAAGATGGGGGCACAGATACGCAGTATTTT.

This rearrangement joins TRBV3-1 to TRBJ2-1, with D possibly matching TRBD2 (5 bases). V was clipped by 0 bases and J by 13 bases, with 7 bases between them. The CDR3 is 11 residues long. Looked up from germline, CDR1 is LGHDT and CDR2 is YNNKEL (reference sequence). The CDR3 spells CASSQERVQFF. The CDR3 DNA sequence: TGTGCCAGCAGCCAAGAGCGGGTTCAGTTCTTC.

This clonotype has more than one count but fewer than ten. The chain links TRBV20-1 to TRBJ2-3, with D perhaps TRBD2 (6 bases). Trimming shortened V by 3 bases and J by 5 bases, and 6 bases separated the two germline ends. Germline assignment: CDR1 DFQATT and CDR2 SNEGSKA (reference sequence). The CDR3 is 11 residues long. DNA of the CDR3: TGCAGTGCTAGGGGGGGAGATACGCAGTATTTT. It encodes CSARGGDTQYF.

The chain employs TRBV30 and TRBJ2-7; 9 bases line up with TRBD2. CDR1 GTSNPN and CDR2 SVGIG come from the germline V gene (reference sequence). J lost 4 bases, V lost 1 base, and 2 bases had no gene match. CDR3 length: 13 residues. The DNA for the CDR3 is TGTGCCTGGAGTGGAAGCGGGAGGTACGAGCAGTACTTC. Amino acids: CAWSGSGRYEQYF.

V and J are TRBV6-5 and TRBJ2-5, with D maybe TRBD1 (6 bases). Germline V lookup: CDR1 MNHEY, CDR2 SVGAGI. With 2 bases removed from V and 5 bases from J, the gap between germline ends came to 15 bases. The length of the CDR3 is 15 residues. CDR3 nucleotides: TGTGCCAGCAGTTACCTATACAGGGACGGGGAGACCCAGTACTTC. It specifies CASSYLYRDGETQYF.